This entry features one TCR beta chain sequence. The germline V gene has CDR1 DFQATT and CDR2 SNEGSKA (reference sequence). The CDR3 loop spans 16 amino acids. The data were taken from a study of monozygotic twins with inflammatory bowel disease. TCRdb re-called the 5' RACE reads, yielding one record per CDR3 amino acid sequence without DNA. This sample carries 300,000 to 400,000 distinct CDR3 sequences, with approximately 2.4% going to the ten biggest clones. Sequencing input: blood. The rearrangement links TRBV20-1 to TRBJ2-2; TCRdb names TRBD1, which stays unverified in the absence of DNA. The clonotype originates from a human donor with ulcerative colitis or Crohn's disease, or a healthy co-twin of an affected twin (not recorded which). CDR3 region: CSAGKQGQGDTGELFF.